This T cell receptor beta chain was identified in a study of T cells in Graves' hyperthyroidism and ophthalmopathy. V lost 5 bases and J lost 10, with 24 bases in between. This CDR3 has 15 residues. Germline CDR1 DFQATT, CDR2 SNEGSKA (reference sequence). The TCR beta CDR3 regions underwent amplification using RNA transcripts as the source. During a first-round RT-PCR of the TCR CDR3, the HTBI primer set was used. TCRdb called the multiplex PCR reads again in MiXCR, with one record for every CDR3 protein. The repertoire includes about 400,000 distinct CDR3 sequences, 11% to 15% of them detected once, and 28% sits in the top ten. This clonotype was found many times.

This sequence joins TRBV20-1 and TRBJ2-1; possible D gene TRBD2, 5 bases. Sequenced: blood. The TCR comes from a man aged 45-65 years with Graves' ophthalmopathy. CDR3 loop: CSAGPGFGEIGEQFF. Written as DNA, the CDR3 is TGCAGTGCTGGGCCGGGGTTCGGGGAGATTGGCGAGCAGTTCTTC.